The 18 T cell receptor beta chains presented below share a single source sample, sequenced in a study of control samples from healthy donors and cancer patients. Only in-frame clones appear in the TCRdb table, and some are missing; sequencing was by immunoSEQ multiplex PCR. The sample shows tens of thousands of clones, approximately 87% of them seen only once. The sample comprised blood. The receptor set was obtained from a man in his fifties or sixties in good health.

The chain combines TRBV7-9 with TRBJ2-1, with TRBD2 as a possible D gene (5 bases). CDR3 length: 16 amino acids. Trimming pared 1 base from V and 2 bases from J, leaving 12 bases between. The germline gives CDR1 SEHNR, CDR2 FQNEAQ (reference sequence). The CDR3 DNA sequence: TGTGCCAGCAGCTTAGTGAAAGGGAGCCCCTACAATGAGCAGTTCTTC. Translating it yields CASSLVKGSPYNEQFF.

The chain has TRBV7-2 and TRBJ2-5; the match to TRBD2 covers 13 bases. The CDR3 length is 16 residues. Germline CDR1 reads SGHTA; CDR2 reads FQGNSA. V lost 4 bases to trimming and J lost 5 bases; unmatched junction nucleotides: 7. The CDR3 here is CASSSRLAGGRETQYF. Written as DNA, the CDR3 is TGTGCCAGCAGCTCCAGACTAGCGGGGGGCCGGGAGACCCAGTACTTC.

The rearrangement uses TRBV5-1 and TRBJ2-7; TRBD1 is a possible D gene (7 bases). Trimming cost V 1 base and J 5 bases, with 19 bases left between them. CDR1 and CDR2 (germline): SGHRS, YFSETQ. This CDR3 region has 16 residues. The CDR3 here is CASSLLVTGRSDEQYF. As DNA, the CDR3 is TGCGCCAGCAGCTTGCTTGTGACAGGGAGGAGTGACGAGCAGTACTTC.

This clone has a count of ten or more. The chain's CDR3 is CASSVGSVPANYGYTF. The CDR3 DNA sequence: TGTGCCAGCAGCGTCGGCAGCGTCCCAGCTAACTATGGCTACACCTTC. V gene TRBV9 combines with J gene TRBJ1-2; no reliable D call. V was trimmed by 2 bases and J by 0 bases, leaving 14 bases between them. CDR3 size: 16 residues. The V gene's germline CDR1 is SGDLS and CDR2 YYNGEE.

Comments on this clone: In the same sample, other DNA sequences code for this CDR3. This chain joins TRBV28 and TRBJ2-7, with TRBD2 matching 12 bases. The germline CDR1 and CDR2 sequences are MDHEN and SYDVKM. The J segment lost 4 bases and the V segment lost 7 bases, leaving 5 bases of the junction unmatched. The length of the CDR3 is 14 residues. The CDR3: CASKTSGSTYEQYF. DNA of the CDR3: TGTGCCAGCAAGACTAGCGGGAGTACGTACGAGCAGTACTTC.

J is TRBJ2-3 and V is TRBV24-1; D call uncertain. With 1 base removed from V and 6 bases from J, the gap between germline ends came to 4 bases. This CDR3 is built from 12 residues. Germline loops: CDR1 KGHDR, CDR2 SFDVKD. CDR3: CATSDFQDTQYF. The CDR3, as DNA: TGTGCCACCAGTGATTTTCAGGATACGCAGTATTTT.

J is TRBJ2-1 and V is TRBV6-5; D assignment may be TRBD1 or TRBD2 (6 bases each). The CDR3 extends over 16 amino acids. V was clipped by 2 bases and J by 8 bases, with 19 bases between them. The germline V gene encodes CDR1 MNHEY and CDR2 SVGAGI. CDR3 residues: CASSYGRIKGGHEQFF. For the CDR3, the DNA is TGTGCCAGCAGTTACGGTAGAATTAAGGGGGGCCATGAGCAGTTCTTC.

The genes are TRBV14 and TRBJ2-7; D might be TRBD1 or TRBD2, each matching 5 bases. CDR1 SGHDN and CDR2 FVKESK come from the germline V gene. V was trimmed by 2 bases and J by 3 bases, leaving 26 bases between them. The CDR3 length is 19 residues. For the CDR3, the DNA is TGTGCCAGCAGCCAAACCTACGGTCCCGGGACCACCACCCTCTACGAGCAGTACTTC. It is translated as CASSQTYGPGTTTLYEQYF.

A note on this clone: The same CDR3 can be traced to other DNA sequences in this sample. V gene TRBV18 combines with J gene TRBJ1-4, with D unclear. The CDR3 is 14 amino acids. The V and J ends lost 3 bases and 5 bases respectively, with 10 bases between them. The germline V gene encodes CDR1 KGHSH and CDR2 LQKENI. The CDR3 sequence: CASSPQATNEKLFF. As DNA, the CDR3 is TGTGCCAGCTCACCTCAAGCCACGAATGAAAAACTGTTTTTT. The variable domain in full, completed from reference TRBV18 and TRBJ1-4, reads NAGVMQNPRHLVRRRGQEARLRCSPMKGHSHVYWYRQLPEEGLKFMVYLQKENIIDESGMPKERFSAEFPKEGPSILRIQQVVRGDSAAYFCASSPQATNEKLFFGSGTQLSVL.

V is TRBV5-6 and J is TRBJ2-6, with 7 bases lining up with TRBD2. The CDR3 is 17 amino acids. Germline CDR1 SGHDT, CDR2 YYEEEE. The V segment lost 0 bases and the J segment 2 bases; nucleotides outside the gene matches: 5. The CDR3 here is CASSLVKRGPGANVLTF. Written as DNA, the CDR3 is TGTGCCAGCAGCTTGGTAAAGCGGGGACCTGGGGCCAACGTCCTGACTTTC.

A single count supports this clone. This rearrangement joins TRBV11-2 to TRBJ1-2; D perhaps matches TRBD1 (5 bases). The CDR3 loop spans 18 amino acids. Germline CDR1 SGHAT, CDR2 FQNNGV. V was cut by 7 bases and J by 6 bases, with 30 bases left in between. Here the CDR3 reads CASNTLIGQGSKEDGYTF. The CDR3 nucleotides read TGTGCCAGCAACACTCTCATCGGTCAGGGATCGAAAGAGGATGGCTACACCTTC.

The chain links TRBV19 to TRBJ2-2; weak D call: TRBD2 (6 bases). Germline CDR1 reads LNHDA; CDR2 reads SQIVND (reference sequence). This CDR3 is 14 amino acids long. V was cut by 10 bases and J by 4 bases, with 16 bases left in between. CDR3 sequence: CATLPRESTGELFF. The CDR3 DNA sequence: TGTGCCACCCTCCCTCGGGAGAGCACCGGGGAGCTGTTTTTT. The whole variable domain, filled in from reference TRBV19 and TRBJ2-2, reads DGGITQSPKYLFRKEGQNVTLSCEQNLNHDAMYWYRQDPGQGLRLIYYSQIVNDFQKGDIAEGYSVSREKKESFPLTVTSAQKNPTAFYLCATLPRESTGELFFGEGSRLTVL.

The rearrangement links TRBV18 to TRBJ2-3; possible D gene TRBD2, 6 bases. The germline V and J ends were trimmed by 4 bases and 0 bases, with 14 bases remaining between them. In germline, CDR1 is KGHSH, CDR2 LQKENI. The CDR3 is made up of 16 amino acids. CDR3: CASSRSSGGSTDTQYF. As DNA, the CDR3 is TGTGCCAGCTCACGAAGTAGCGGAGGGAGCACAGATACGCAGTATTTT. Based on the CDR3 plus reference TRBV18 and TRBJ2-3, the full variable domain is NAGVMQNPRHLVRRRGQEARLRCSPMKGHSHVYWYRQLPEEGLKFMVYLQKENIIDESGMPKERFSAEFPKEGPSILRIQQVVRGDSAAYFCASSRSSGGSTDTQYFGPGTRLTVL.

This clone was picked up a small number of times. V gene TRBV4-3 combines with J gene TRBJ1-5; 7 nucleotides agree with TRBD1. Unmatched junction bases numbered 0, after V lost 3 bases and J lost 4 bases. This CDR3 has 13 amino acids. CDR1 LGHNA and CDR2 YSLEER come from the germline V gene. CDR3 nucleotides: TGCGCCAGCAGCCAGACAGGGAATCAGCCCCAGCATTTT. It specifies CASSQTGNQPQHF.

This clone was detected only a few times. The CDR3 loop is CASTHNLLGTEAFF. DNA of the CDR3: TGTGCCAGTACTCACAATTTACTGGGCACTGAAGCTTTCTTT. V is TRBV19 and J is TRBJ1-1; no reliable D call. The CDR3 extends over 14 amino acids. Germline lookup yields CDR1 LNHDA and CDR2 SQIVND (reference sequence). The germline V and J ends were trimmed by 7 bases and 4 bases, with 16 bases remaining between them.

The rearrangement links TRBV6-2 or TRBV6-3 to TRBJ2-1, with 9 bases lining up with TRBD2. Losses at the gene ends were 5 bases for V and 0 bases for J; bases not matched to a gene: 8. Germline V gene sequence: CDR1 MNHEY, CDR2 SVGEGT. The CDR3 length is 17 residues. As DNA, the CDR3 is TGTGCCAGCAGTAAGTGGACTAGCGAACTCTCCTACAATGAGCAGTTCTTC. This codes for CASSKWTSELSYNEQFF.

The chain uses TRBV18 and TRBJ1-4, with D unresolved. This CDR3 is built from 17 residues. Germline V gene sequence: CDR1 KGHSH, CDR2 LQKENI. The germline V and J ends were trimmed by 1 base and 4 bases, with 16 bases remaining between them. The CDR3 loop reads CASSPLVRGQNNEKLFF. The CDR3 DNA reads as TGTGCCAGCTCACCACTAGTTCGTGGGCAGAATAATGAAAAACTGTTTTTT.

V and J are TRBV7-2 and TRBJ1-1; D not resolved. CDR1 SGHTA and CDR2 FQGNSA come from the germline V gene. CDR3 length: 14 residues. Trimming shortened V by 6 bases and J by 0 bases, and 11 bases separated the two germline ends. In DNA, the CDR3 is TGTGCCAGCAGTCCCACGACGGTGAACACTGAAGCTTTCTTT. Protein sequence: CASSPTTVNTEAFF.